The 15 T cell receptor beta chains given below trace back to one sample, sequenced in a study of blood T cell repertoires in COVID-19. This table comes from immunoSEQ multiplex PCR, and its TCRdb copy is limited to in-frame clones, with some not included. The top ten hold about 14% of the sample, which has tens of thousands of clones, about 85% seen once. The source material was peripheral blood. These receptors came from a human donor with acute or convalescent COVID-19. The donor label of this sample is uncertain.

The chain carries TRBV6-5 and TRBJ1-1; perhaps TRBD1 as D (6 bases). Germline CDR1 is MNHEY and CDR2 is SVGAGI. CDR3 length equals 15 residues. V was pared by 2 bases and J by 8 bases, with 18 bases between. The CDR3: CASSYEKWGTPEAFF. CDR3 nucleotides: TGTGCCAGCAGTTACGAGAAGTGGGGGACACCGGAAGCTTTCTTT.

The chain combines TRBV7-9 with TRBJ1-1; a possible D gene is TRBD1 (6 bases). The CDR3 consists of 14 residues. Germline values: CDR1 SEHNR, CDR2 FQNEAQ (reference sequence). Trimming left V 5 bases short and J 2 bases short, with 12 bases between. The CDR3 here is CASSAGDGNTEAFF. CDR3 nucleotides: TGTGCCAGCAGCGCAGGGGATGGCAACACTGAAGCTTTCTTT.

The chain is built from TRBV30 and TRBJ1-4, with D possibly TRBD1 on 6 matching bases. V shed 2 bases and J shed 4 bases, with 17 bases lying between them. Germline CDR1 and CDR2: GTSNPN and SVGIG (reference sequence). The CDR3 is 16 residues long. The CDR3 nucleotides are TGTGCCTGGAGTAAGGCAACGGCAGGGGATAATGAAAAACTGTTTTTT. Amino acid sequence: CAWSKATAGDNEKLFF.

This clone turned up a few times. The chain joins TRBV14 to TRBJ1-1, with D perhaps matching TRBD1 (5 bases). Germline CDR1 is SGHDN and CDR2 is FVKESK. The germline V and J ends were trimmed by 0 bases and 6 bases, with 11 bases remaining between them. CDR3 length: 14 amino acids. DNA of the CDR3: TGTGCCAGCAGCCAAGAGGTTGGCAGGGCTGAAGCTTTCTTT. Translated: CASSQEVGRAEAFF. Looking up the rest from reference TRBV14 and TRBJ1-1 gives the full variable domain: EAGVTQFPSHSVIEKGQTVTLRCDPISGHDNLYWYRRVMGKEIKFLLHFVKESKQDESGMPNNRFLAERTGGTYSTLKVQPAELEDSGVYFCASSQEVGRAEAFFGQGTRLTVV.

The chain combines TRBV7-9 with TRBJ1-2; D is uncertain. Between the trimmed V and J ends, which lost 2 bases and 8 bases, there was a span of 9 bases. The germline CDR1 and CDR2 sequences are SEHNR and FQNEAQ (reference sequence). This CDR3 region has 12 residues. The CDR3 spells CASSLTGYGYTF. In nucleotides, the CDR3 is TGTGCCAGCAGCTTAACGGGGTACGGCTACACCTTC.

This chain links TRBV30 with TRBJ1-1; D may be TRBD1 (6 bases). The CDR3 length is 14 residues. Trimming cost V 0 bases and J 6 bases, with 14 bases left between them. Germline V gene sequence: CDR1 GTSNPN, CDR2 SVGIG (reference sequence). In nucleotides, the CDR3 is TGTGCCTGGAGTGTGGGGCATAAGGGGGCTGAAGCTTTCTTT. The encoded protein is CAWSVGHKGAEAFF.

The V call is TRBV6-5, the J call TRBJ2-3, with D hard to call. CDR3 length: 12 residues. Germline values: CDR1 MNHEY, CDR2 SVGAGI. V lost 6 bases and J 4 bases, leaving 8 bases between the germline ends. The CDR3 region is CASSPVADTQYF. In DNA form, the CDR3 reads TGTGCCAGCAGCCCCGTTGCAGATACGCAGTATTTT.

The sample holds one count of this clone. J is TRBJ2-7 and V is TRBV18; D is perhaps TRBD2 (6 bases). The germline CDR1 and CDR2 sequences are KGHSH and LQKENI. The CDR3 is 13 residues long. Deletions cut 3 bases from V and 6 bases from J, with 12 bases between. The CDR3 region is CASSPRRGLEQYF. CDR3 bases: TGTGCCAGCTCACCGAGAAGGGGACTCGAGCAGTACTTC.

In nucleotides, the CDR3 is TGTGCCACCAGCAGAGGGGGGGACAGTCGATCGACGGTTAACTATGGCTACACCTTC. Protein: CATSRGGDSRSTVNYGYTF. The J gene is TRBJ1-2, the V gene TRBV15; 7 nucleotides align to TRBD1. Germline CDR1 reads LNHNV; CDR2 reads YYDKDF (reference sequence). J gave up 1 base and V 1 base, and 15 bases lay outside the gene matches. This CDR3 contains 19 residues.

The chain carries TRBV7-9 and TRBJ2-3; a weak D match, TRBD1 (6 bases). This CDR3 contains 15 residues. Per germline, CDR1 SEHNR and CDR2 FQNEAQ (reference sequence). The V gene lost 1 base and the J gene lost 0 bases, with 8 bases spanning the gap. The CDR3 loop reads CASSLEGDSTDTQYF. CDR3 nucleotide sequence: TGTGCCAGCAGCTTAGAGGGGGACAGCACAGATACGCAGTATTTT. Using reference TRBV7-9 and TRBJ2-3 for the parts outside the CDR3, the full variable domain is DTGVSQNPRHKITKRGQNVTFRCDPISEHNRLYWYRQTLGQGPEFLTYFQNEAQLEKSRLLSDRFSAERPKGSFSTLEIQRTEQGDSAMYLCASSLEGDSTDTQYFGPGTRLTVL.

The rearrangement joins TRBV13 to TRBJ2-3; D unclear. The V end was cut by 5 bases, the J end by 4 bases, with 13 bases between. CDR1 and CDR2 from the germline V gene are PRHDT and FYEKMQ (reference sequence). The CDR3 totals 14 residues. The CDR3: CASSKALRSDTQYF. In DNA form, the CDR3 reads TGTGCCAGCAGCAAAGCGTTAAGGTCAGATACGCAGTATTTT.

The chain is built from TRBV19 and TRBJ1-4; 8 bases fit TRBD1. The CDR3 is made up of 16 amino acids. The J segment lost 5 bases and the V segment lost 7 bases, leaving 12 bases of the junction unmatched. Germline CDR1 and CDR2: LNHDA and SQIVND (reference sequence). The CDR3 nucleotides are TGTGCCAGTACCACAGGGGGGCGGGCGAAAAATGAAAAACTGTTTTTT. Amino acid sequence: CASTTGGRAKNEKLFF.

The chain couples TRBV6-2 or TRBV6-3 to TRBJ1-3; 8 bases align to TRBD1. CDR1 MNHEY and CDR2 SVGEGT come from the germline V gene. This CDR3 has 15 residues. V lost 5 bases to trimming and J lost 2 bases; unmatched junction nucleotides: 5. CDR3: CASSASRGPGNTIYF. The CDR3 coding sequence is TGTGCCAGCAGTGCGTCCAGGGGGCCTGGAAACACCATATATTTT.

This clone was seen only once. V gene TRBV9 combines with J gene TRBJ2-1; 11 bases match TRBD2. This CDR3 has 16 amino acids. CDR1 and CDR2 (germline): SGDLS, YYNGEE. V shed 3 bases and J 7 bases; nucleotides not matched to a gene: 9. For the CDR3, the DNA is TGTGCCAGCAGCGCCTCGACTAGCGGGGTGGCGAATGAGCAGTTCTTC. It encodes CASSASTSGVANEQFF. The whole variable domain, filled in from reference TRBV9 and TRBJ2-1, reads DSGVTQTPKHLITATGQRVTLRCSPRSGDLSVYWYQQSLDQGLQFLIQYYNGEERAKGNILERFSAQQFPDLHSELNLSSLELGDSALYFCASSASTSGVANEQFFGPGTRLTVL.

This clone has only one observation. The chain has TRBV6-5 and TRBJ2-2, with 14 bases identical to TRBD2. Germline V gene data show CDR1 as MNHEY and CDR2 as SVGAGI. J lost 9 bases, V lost 6 bases, and 6 bases had no gene match. The CDR3 is made up of 15 amino acids. CDR3 nucleotides: TGTGCCAGCAGGCCGGGACTAGCGGGAGACAGGGAGCTGTTTTTT. Translating it yields CASRPGLAGDRELFF.